Listed below are T cell receptor beta chains from one sample, sequenced in a study of cytomegalovirus exposure and HLA in healthy donors. The repertoire was sequenced with immunoSEQ multiplex PCR; TCRdb's copy has only in-frame clones and lacks some. This table holds 100,000 to 150,000 clones, over 75% found once. Input material: PBMCs. The receptors stem from a woman aged 40 to 55 in good health and CMV-seropositive. CDR3s include the opening cysteine and the closing phenylalanine or tryptophan. The D gene is left open where the match is weak. A row's size may be missing; if present it is once, few, many or a size class.

cdr3_aa cdr3_nt clone_size j_call v_call d_call
CASRERRDEQFF TGCGCCAGCAGGGAGAGGCGGGATGAGCAGTTCTTC . TRBJ2-1 TRBV5-1 .
CASSTTGSGNTIYF TGTGCCAGCAGTACAACAGGGTCTGGAAACACCATATATTTT . TRBJ1-3 TRBV28 .
CASSWTGTSFYEQYF TGTGCCAGCAGCTGGACCGGGACTAGCTTCTACGAGCAGTACTTC . TRBJ2-7 TRBV13 TRBD2
CASRLTSLQYF TGTGCCAGCAGGCTAACTAGTCTACAGTACTTC . TRBJ2-7 TRBV2 .
CASSQTGGATLGGYTF TGCGCCAGCAGCCAGACAGGGGGCGCGACCCTCGGTGGCTACACCTTC . TRBJ1-2 TRBV4-1 TRBD1
CASSLGRDLRYF TGTGCCAGCAGCTTGGGGCGGGATCTACGATATTTT . TRBJ2-3 TRBV5-6 .
CASSWYGREADTQYF TGTGCCAGCAGCTGGTATGGGAGGGAGGCAGATACGCAGTATTTT . TRBJ2-3 TRBV28 TRBD2
CASSFGTDSYEQYF TGTGCCAGCAGCTTCGGGACAGACTCCTACGAGCAGTACTTC once TRBJ2-7 TRBV7-2 TRBD1
CASSMQGPVDTQYF TGTGCCAGTAGTATGCAGGGTCCTGTAGATACGCAGTATTTT . TRBJ2-3 TRBV19 .
CASRKYPGQGMDTQYF TGCGCCAGCAGAAAATACCCGGGACAGGGTATGGATACGCAGTATTTT . TRBJ2-3 TRBV5-1 TRBD1
CASSPRETQYF TGTGCCAGCAGCCCCCGGGAGACCCAGTACTTC . TRBJ2-5 TRBV2 .
CASSVEAGGYNEQFF TGTGCCAGCAGCGTAGAAGCGGGAGGCTACAATGAGCAGTTCTTC . TRBJ2-1 TRBV9 TRBD2
CASSALVNTEAFF TGTGCCAGCAGTGCGTTAGTGAACACTGAAGCTTTCTTT . TRBJ1-1 TRBV6-1 .
CASCLFPRGNQPQHF TGTGCCAGCTGTCTTTTCCCCCGAGGCAATCAGCCCCAGCATTTT once TRBJ1-5 TRBV6-6 .
CASSSAPHGIETQYF TGTGCCAGCAGTTCCGCCCCTCACGGTATTGAGACCCAGTACTTC . TRBJ2-5 TRBV27 .
CASSLMDSSYEQYF TGTGCCAGCAGCTTGATGGACAGTTCCTACGAGCAGTACTTC . TRBJ2-7 TRBV5-5 .
CASESGQGGVDTQYF TGCGCCAGCGAATCCGGACAGGGGGGGGTAGATACGCAGTATTTT . TRBJ2-3 TRBV10-2 TRBD1
CASSLGDSSYEQYF TGCGCCAGCAGCTTGGGAGACAGCTCCTACGAGCAGTACTTC once TRBJ2-7 TRBV5-1 .
CASRDDGTGPQHF TGTGCCAGCAGGGATGACGGCACAGGGCCCCAGCATTTT . TRBJ1-5 TRBV6-6 .
CAIRERQVISYNEQFF TGTGCCATCAGAGAACGACAGGTGATCTCCTACAATGAGCAGTTCTTC . TRBJ2-1 TRBV10-3 .
CASSLGQGGSIAREQYF TGTGCCAGCAGCTTAGGACAGGGTGGTAGTATAGCGCGCGAGCAGTACTTC . TRBJ2-7 TRBV7-8 TRBD1
CASSLKSGPNYYGYTF TGTGCCAGCAGCTTAAAGTCAGGGCCCAACTACTATGGCTACACCTTC . TRBJ1-2 TRBV11-2 .
CASSSQGNEKLFF TGTGCCAGTAGTTCTCAGGGGAACGAAAAACTGTTTTTT once TRBJ1-4 TRBV19 .
CASSSQGEQPQHF TGTGCCAGTAGTAGCCAGGGTGAACAGCCCCAGCATTTT . TRBJ1-5 TRBV19 .